This T cell receptor (beta chain) was found in a study of molecular identifiers for immune sequencing clone quantification. Study-wide results and limits: Clones above 20 RNA copies held over 98% of effector molecules, under 1% in naive cells.

There are many counts of this clonotype. Its specificity is not known. CDR3 length: 21 residues. Germline-derived CDR1 and CDR2 are MGHRA and YSYEKL. Trimming removed 1 base at V and 0 bases at J, with 26 bases between. Sorting selected naive CD8 T cells with a CD8+CD4-CCR7+CD45RA+ phenotype. Previously described methods with listed TCR primers produced the bulk TCR libraries. TCRdb fed the PCR reads into MiXCR, producing one record per CDR3 protein. The table lists 460,000 or so distinct CDR3 sequences, about 25% of them singletons. The V gene is TRBV4-1, the J gene TRBJ2-3; possibly TRBD1 or TRBD2 for D (5 bases each). The TCR sequence derives from a human donor in good health. Some libraries in this study had Jurkat cell RNA spiked in. The source material was naive CD8+ T cells from blood, with Jurkat cell RNA spiked in. Subset specified: FACS-sorted CD8+CD4-CCR7+CD45RA+ naive T cells. The CDR3 DNA follows: TGCGCCAGCAGCCAAGGCCCCGGTCGACCTAAAATCGGGACCAGCACAGATACGCAGTATTTT. It codes for CASSQGPGRPKIGTSTDTQYF.